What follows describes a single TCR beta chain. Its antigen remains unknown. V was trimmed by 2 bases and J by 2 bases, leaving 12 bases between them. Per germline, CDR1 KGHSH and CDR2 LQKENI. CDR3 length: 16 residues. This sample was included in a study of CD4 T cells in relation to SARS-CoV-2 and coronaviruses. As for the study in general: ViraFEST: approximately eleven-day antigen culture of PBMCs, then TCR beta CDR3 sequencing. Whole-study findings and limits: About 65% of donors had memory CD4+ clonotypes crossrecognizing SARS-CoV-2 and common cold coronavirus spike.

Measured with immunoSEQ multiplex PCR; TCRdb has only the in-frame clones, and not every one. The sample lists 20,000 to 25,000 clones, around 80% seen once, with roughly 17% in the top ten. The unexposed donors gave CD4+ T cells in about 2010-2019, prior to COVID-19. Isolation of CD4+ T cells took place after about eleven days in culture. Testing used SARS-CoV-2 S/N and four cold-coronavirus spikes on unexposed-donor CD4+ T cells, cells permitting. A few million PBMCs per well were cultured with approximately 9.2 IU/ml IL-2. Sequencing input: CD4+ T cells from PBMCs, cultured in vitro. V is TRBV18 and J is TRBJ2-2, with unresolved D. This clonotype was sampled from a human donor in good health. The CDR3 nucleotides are TGTGCCAGCTCACCAGGGCCCGGTGGAAACACCGGGGAGCTGTTTTTT. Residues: CASSPGPGGNTGELFF.